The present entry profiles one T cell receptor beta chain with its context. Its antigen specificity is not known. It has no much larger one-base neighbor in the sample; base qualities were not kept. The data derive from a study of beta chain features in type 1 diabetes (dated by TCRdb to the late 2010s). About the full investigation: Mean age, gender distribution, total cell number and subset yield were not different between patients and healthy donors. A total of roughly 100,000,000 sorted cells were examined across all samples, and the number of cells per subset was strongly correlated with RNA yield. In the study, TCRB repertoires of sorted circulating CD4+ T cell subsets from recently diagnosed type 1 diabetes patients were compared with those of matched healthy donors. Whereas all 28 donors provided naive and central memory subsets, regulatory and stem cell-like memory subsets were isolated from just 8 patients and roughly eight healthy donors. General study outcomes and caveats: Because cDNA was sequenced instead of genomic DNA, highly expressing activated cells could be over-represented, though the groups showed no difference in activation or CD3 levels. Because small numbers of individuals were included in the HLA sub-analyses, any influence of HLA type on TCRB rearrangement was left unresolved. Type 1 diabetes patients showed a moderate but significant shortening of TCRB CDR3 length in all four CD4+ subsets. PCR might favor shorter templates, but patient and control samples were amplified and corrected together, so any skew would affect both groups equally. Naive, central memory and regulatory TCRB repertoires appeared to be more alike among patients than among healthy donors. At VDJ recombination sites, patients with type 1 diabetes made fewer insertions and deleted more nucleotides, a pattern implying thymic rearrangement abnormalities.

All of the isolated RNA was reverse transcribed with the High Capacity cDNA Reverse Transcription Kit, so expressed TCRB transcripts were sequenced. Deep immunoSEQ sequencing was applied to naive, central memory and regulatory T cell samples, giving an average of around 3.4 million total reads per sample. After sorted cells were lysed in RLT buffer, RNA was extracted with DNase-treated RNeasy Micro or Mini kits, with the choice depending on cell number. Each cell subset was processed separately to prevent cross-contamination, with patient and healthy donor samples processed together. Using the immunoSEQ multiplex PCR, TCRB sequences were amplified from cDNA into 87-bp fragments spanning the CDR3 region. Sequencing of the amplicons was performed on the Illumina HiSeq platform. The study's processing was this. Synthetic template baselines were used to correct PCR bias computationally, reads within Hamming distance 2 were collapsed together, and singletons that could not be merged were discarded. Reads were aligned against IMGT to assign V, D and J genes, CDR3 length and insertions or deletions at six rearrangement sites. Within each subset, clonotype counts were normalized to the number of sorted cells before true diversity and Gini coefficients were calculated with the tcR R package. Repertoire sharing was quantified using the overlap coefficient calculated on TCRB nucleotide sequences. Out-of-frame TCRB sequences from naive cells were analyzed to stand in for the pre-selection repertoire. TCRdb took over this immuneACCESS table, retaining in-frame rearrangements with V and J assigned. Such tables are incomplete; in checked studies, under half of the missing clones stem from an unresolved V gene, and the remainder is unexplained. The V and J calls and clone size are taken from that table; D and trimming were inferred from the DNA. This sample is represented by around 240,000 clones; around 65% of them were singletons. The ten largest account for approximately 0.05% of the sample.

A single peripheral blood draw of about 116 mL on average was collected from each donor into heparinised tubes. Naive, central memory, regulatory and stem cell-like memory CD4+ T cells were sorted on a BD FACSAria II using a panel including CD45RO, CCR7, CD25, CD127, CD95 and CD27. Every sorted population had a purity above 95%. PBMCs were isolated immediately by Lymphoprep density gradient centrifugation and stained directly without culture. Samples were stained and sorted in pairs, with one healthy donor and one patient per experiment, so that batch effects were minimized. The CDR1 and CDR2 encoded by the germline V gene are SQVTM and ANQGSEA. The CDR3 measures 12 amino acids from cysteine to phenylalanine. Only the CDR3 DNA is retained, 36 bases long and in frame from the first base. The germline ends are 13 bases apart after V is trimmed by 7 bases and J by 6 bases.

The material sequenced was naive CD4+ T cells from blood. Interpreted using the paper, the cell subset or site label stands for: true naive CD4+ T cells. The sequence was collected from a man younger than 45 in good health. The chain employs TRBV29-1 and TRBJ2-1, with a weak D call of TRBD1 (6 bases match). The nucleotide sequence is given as TGCAGCGCCGGACAGCGCTCCAATGAGCAGTTCTTC. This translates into CSAGQRSNEQFF.